The rows below give T cell receptor beta chains drawn from one sample of a study of regulatory T cells in long-lasting Graves disease. TCRdb itself ran the multiplex PCR reads through MiXCR, one entry per CDR3 protein. The table records more than 450,000 distinct CDR3 sequences, more than 10% of them present only once. These data were likewise used in another study, on T cells in Graves' hyperthyroidism and ophthalmopathy.

The sequencing used peripheral blood mononuclear cells (PBMCs), collected at new diagnosis, from a patient treated with antithyroid drugs. The source of these receptors is a woman aged 25 to 39 with Graves disease. The CDR3 runs from the conserved cysteine through the conserved F or W. Each record gives: J gene, V gene, D gene, clone size, CDR3 protein, CDR3 DNA. A D gene is named only where the DNA matches it firmly. The size entry is marked missing in some rows and otherwise reads once, few, many or a size class.

J gene: TRBJ2-3
V gene: TRBV11-2
D gene: .
clone size: many
CDR3 protein: CASSLVSAGAVDTQYF
CDR3 DNA: TGTGCCAGCAGCTTAGTATCGGCGGGGGCGGTAGATACGCAGTATTTT

J gene: TRBJ1-2
V gene: TRBV7-9
D gene: .
clone size: few
CDR3 protein: CASSPDAPYGYTF
CDR3 DNA: TGTGCCAGCAGCCCCGATGCCCCCTATGGCTACACCTTC

J gene: TRBJ1-5
V gene: TRBV6-2/TRBV6-3
D gene: TRBD1
clone size: .
CDR3 protein: CASSYFTGGQPQHF
CDR3 DNA: TGTGCCAGCAGTTACTTTACAGGGGGACAGCCCCAGCATTTT

J gene: TRBJ2-5
V gene: TRBV3-1
D gene: .
clone size: many
CDR3 protein: CASSRGGLQETQYF
CDR3 DNA: TGTGCCAGCAGTCGGGGCGGGCTTCAAGAGACCCAGTACTTC

J gene: TRBJ1-1
V gene: TRBV18
D gene: .
clone size: .
CDR3 protein: CASSAGGELTEAFF
CDR3 DNA: TGTGCCAGCTCAGCTGGGGGAGAACTGACTGAAGCTTTCTTT

J gene: TRBJ2-5
V gene: TRBV20-1
D gene: .
clone size: .
CDR3 protein: CSATSTVGTQYF
CDR3 DNA: TGCAGTGCTACTAGTACTGTGGGGACCCAGTACTTC

J gene: TRBJ2-7
V gene: TRBV2
D gene: TRBD2
clone size: .
CDR3 protein: CASSQPIRGGRAAEQYF
CDR3 DNA: TGCGCCAGCAGCCAACCAATTCGGGGCGGGAGGGCTGCCGAGCAGTACTTC

J gene: TRBJ2-3
V gene: TRBV11-2
D gene: TRBD2
clone size: many
CDR3 protein: CASSQYGGVGTDTQYF
CDR3 DNA: TGTGCCAGCAGCCAATACGGGGGGGTTGGAACAGATACGCAGTATTTT

J gene: TRBJ2-1
V gene: TRBV12-3/TRBV12-4
D gene: TRBD2
clone size: many
CDR3 protein: CASSRSLAGEGNEQFF
CDR3 DNA: TGTGCCAGCAGCCGAAGCCTAGCGGGAGAGGGCAATGAGCAGTTCTTC

J gene: TRBJ2-2
V gene: TRBV7-9
D gene: .
clone size: many
CDR3 protein: CASSFEGTGELFF
CDR3 DNA: TGTGCCAGCAGCTTTGAGGGCACCGGGGAGCTGTTTTTT

J gene: TRBJ1-1
V gene: TRBV28
D gene: .
clone size: .
CDR3 protein: CASTIIARGAFF
CDR3 DNA: TGTGCCAGCACTATAATTGCCCGGGGAGCTTTCTTT

J gene: TRBJ1-6
V gene: TRBV2
D gene: TRBD1
clone size: many
CDR3 protein: CASHADRGLSPLHF
CDR3 DNA: TGTGCCAGCCATGCGGACAGGGGGCTTTCACCCCTCCACTTT

J gene: TRBJ2-2
V gene: TRBV27
D gene: TRBD2
clone size: few
CDR3 protein: CASSRWGGTNTGELFF
CDR3 DNA: TGTGCCAGCTCTCGATGGGGGGGGACGAACACCGGGGAGCTGTTTTTT

J gene: TRBJ2-7
V gene: TRBV6-1
D gene: TRBD2
clone size: .
CDR3 protein: CASSEREGSYEQYF
CDR3 DNA: TGTGCCAGCAGTGAGCGGGAGGGATCCTACGAGCAGTACTTC

J gene: TRBJ1-1
V gene: TRBV5-1
D gene: TRBD1
clone size: .
CDR3 protein: CASSWGTGGGRGTEAFF
CDR3 DNA: TGCGCCAGCAGCTGGGGGACAGGGGGAGGCAGGGGCACTGAAGCTTTCTTT

J gene: TRBJ2-7
V gene: TRBV29-1
D gene: TRBD2
clone size: many
CDR3 protein: CSAIAGGTYEQYF
CDR3 DNA: TGCAGCGCTATAGCGGGAGGGACCTACGAGCAGTACTTC

J gene: TRBJ1-1
V gene: TRBV11-3
D gene: .
clone size: many
CDR3 protein: CASSLVYGTASEAFF
CDR3 DNA: TGTGCCAGCAGCTTAGTATACGGGACGGCCTCTGAAGCTTTCTTT

J gene: TRBJ2-7
V gene: TRBV5-1
D gene: TRBD2
clone size: few
CDR3 protein: CASSLRAGGLSYEQHF
CDR3 DNA: TGCGCCAGCAGCTTGAGAGCGGGAGGCTTGTCCTACGAGCAGCACTTC

J gene: TRBJ2-7
V gene: TRBV7-8
D gene: .
clone size: many
CDR3 protein: CASSLEGYGQYF
CDR3 DNA: TGTGCCAGCAGCTTAGAAGGTTATGGGCAGTACTTC

J gene: TRBJ1-2
V gene: TRBV6-1
D gene: .
clone size: many
CDR3 protein: CASSPAWSWDYGYTF
CDR3 DNA: TGTGCCAGCAGTCCCGCTTGGAGTTGGGACTATGGCTACACCTTC

J gene: TRBJ2-1
V gene: TRBV7-2
D gene: .
clone size: many
CDR3 protein: CASSLAGWLEQFF
CDR3 DNA: TGTGCCAGCAGCTTAGCGGGGTGGCTTGAGCAGTTCTTC

J gene: TRBJ2-1
V gene: TRBV11-2
D gene: .
clone size: many
CDR3 protein: CASSLDRLNEQFF
CDR3 DNA: TGTGCCAGCAGCTTAGATCGACTCAATGAGCAGTTCTTC

J gene: TRBJ1-5
V gene: TRBV19
D gene: .
clone size: few
CDR3 protein: CASGQLQINQPQHF
CDR3 DNA: TGTGCCAGTGGACAGCTCCAAATCAATCAGCCCCAGCATTTT

J gene: TRBJ2-3
V gene: TRBV5-4
D gene: .
clone size: few
CDR3 protein: CASSLAERFLGTDTQYF
CDR3 DNA: TGTGCCAGCAGCTTGGCGGAGCGGTTCCTCGGGACAGATACGCAGTATTTT

J gene: TRBJ2-5
V gene: TRBV27
D gene: TRBD1
clone size: many
CDR3 protein: CASSSTRQGRQTQYF
CDR3 DNA: TGTGCCAGCAGTAGCACTCGACAGGGTAGGCAGACCCAGTACTTC

J gene: TRBJ2-1
V gene: TRBV29-1
D gene: TRBD2
clone size: many
CDR3 protein: CSVEDDYGTSGGNEQFF
CDR3 DNA: TGCAGCGTTGAAGATGATTACGGGACTAGCGGAGGCAATGAGCAGTTCTTC

J gene: TRBJ2-2
V gene: TRBV2
D gene: .
clone size: many
CDR3 protein: CASSREVDTGELFF
CDR3 DNA: TGTGCCAGCAGCAGGGAGGTGGACACCGGGGAGCTGTTTTTT

J gene: TRBJ1-1
V gene: TRBV7-2
D gene: .
clone size: many
CDR3 protein: CASSPDRLMNTEAFF
CDR3 DNA: TGTGCCAGCAGCCCGGACAGACTTATGAACACTGAAGCTTTCTTT

J gene: TRBJ1-2
V gene: TRBV6-2/TRBV6-3
D gene: .
clone size: few
CDR3 protein: CASSSQGEGDYGYTF
CDR3 DNA: TGTGCCAGCAGTTCACAGGGCGAGGGTGACTATGGCTACACCTTC

J gene: TRBJ1-5
V gene: TRBV4-1
D gene: .
clone size: many
CDR3 protein: CASSQNEKGSQPQHF
CDR3 DNA: TGCGCCAGCAGCCAAAACGAGAAAGGTAGTCAGCCCCAGCATTTT

J gene: TRBJ2-4
V gene: TRBV2
D gene: .
clone size: few
CDR3 protein: CASSVFRENIQYF
CDR3 DNA: TGTGCCAGCAGTGTGTTCAGAGAAAACATTCAGTACTTC

J gene: TRBJ1-1
V gene: TRBV28
D gene: .
clone size: .
CDR3 protein: CASSTLRGRNTEAFF
CDR3 DNA: TGTGCCAGCAGCACACTCCGGGGAAGGAACACTGAAGCTTTCTTT

J gene: TRBJ1-2
V gene: TRBV5-1
D gene: .
clone size: few
CDR3 protein: CASSENGNYGYTF
CDR3 DNA: TGCGCCAGCAGCGAAAACGGCAACTATGGCTACACCTTC

J gene: TRBJ1-1
V gene: TRBV10-1
D gene: .
clone size: many
CDR3 protein: CASSPNTRDTEAFF
CDR3 DNA: TGCGCCAGCAGCCCGAATACCAGAGACACTGAAGCTTTCTTT

J gene: TRBJ1-2
V gene: TRBV3-1
D gene: .
clone size: .
CDR3 protein: CASSRRGGANYGYTF
CDR3 DNA: TGTGCCAGCAGCCGCCGCGGGGGCGCTAACTATGGCTACACCTTC

J gene: TRBJ2-1
V gene: TRBV3-1
D gene: .
clone size: .
CDR3 protein: CASSKGGPPWNEQFF
CDR3 DNA: TGTGCCAGCAGTAAAGGGGGACCCCCGTGGAATGAGCAGTTCTTC

J gene: TRBJ2-1
V gene: TRBV2
D gene: TRBD2
clone size: few
CDR3 protein: CASRATGEASGTYNEQFF
CDR3 DNA: TGTGCCAGCAGGGCTACCGGCGAGGCTAGCGGGACCTACAATGAGCAGTTCTTC

J gene: TRBJ2-4
V gene: TRBV4-1
D gene: TRBD2
clone size: many
CDR3 protein: CASSQAGRGAKNIQYF
CDR3 DNA: TGCGCCAGCAGCCAAGCTGGGAGGGGAGCCAAAAACATTCAGTACTTC